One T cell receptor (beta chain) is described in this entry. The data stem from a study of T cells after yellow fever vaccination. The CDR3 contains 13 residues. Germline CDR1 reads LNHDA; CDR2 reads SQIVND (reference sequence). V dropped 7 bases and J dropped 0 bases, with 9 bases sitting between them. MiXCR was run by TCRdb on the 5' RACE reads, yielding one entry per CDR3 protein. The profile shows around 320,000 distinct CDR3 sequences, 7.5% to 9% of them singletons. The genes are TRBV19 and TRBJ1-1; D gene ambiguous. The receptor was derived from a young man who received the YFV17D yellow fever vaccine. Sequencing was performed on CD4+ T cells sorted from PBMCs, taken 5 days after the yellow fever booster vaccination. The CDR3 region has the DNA TGTGCCAGTAACAATTATATGAACACTGAAGCTTTCTTT. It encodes CASNNYMNTEAFF.